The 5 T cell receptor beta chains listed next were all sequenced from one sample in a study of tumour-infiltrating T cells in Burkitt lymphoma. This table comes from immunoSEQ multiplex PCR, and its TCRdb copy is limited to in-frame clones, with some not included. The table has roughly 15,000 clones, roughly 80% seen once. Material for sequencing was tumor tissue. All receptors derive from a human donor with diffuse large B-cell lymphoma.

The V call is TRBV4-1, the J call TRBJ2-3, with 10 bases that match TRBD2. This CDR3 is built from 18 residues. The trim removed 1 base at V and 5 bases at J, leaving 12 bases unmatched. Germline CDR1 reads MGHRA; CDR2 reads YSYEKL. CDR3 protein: CASSQVRLAGVNIDTQYF. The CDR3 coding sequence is TGCGCCAGCAGCCAAGTGCGGCTAGCGGGAGTGAATATAGATACGCAGTATTTT.

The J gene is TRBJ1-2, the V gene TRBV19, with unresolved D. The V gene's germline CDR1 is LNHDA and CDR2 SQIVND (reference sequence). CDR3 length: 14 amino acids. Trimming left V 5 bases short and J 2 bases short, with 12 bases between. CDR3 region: CASSPSGVNYGYTF. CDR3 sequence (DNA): TGTGCCAGTAGTCCTTCCGGGGTAAACTATGGCTACACCTTC.

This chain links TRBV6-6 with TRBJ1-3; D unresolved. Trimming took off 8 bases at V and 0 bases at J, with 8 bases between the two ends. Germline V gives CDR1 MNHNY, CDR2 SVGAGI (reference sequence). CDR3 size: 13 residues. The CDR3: CASGPYSGNTIYF. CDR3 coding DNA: TGTGCCAGCGGGCCTTACTCTGGAAACACCATATATTTT.

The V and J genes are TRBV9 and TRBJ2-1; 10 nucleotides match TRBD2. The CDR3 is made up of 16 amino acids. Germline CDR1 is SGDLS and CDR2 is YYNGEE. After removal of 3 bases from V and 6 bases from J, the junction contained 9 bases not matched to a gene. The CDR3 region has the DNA TGTGCCAGCAGCGAGTCTAGCGGGAGATGGCCCAATGAGCAGTTCTTC. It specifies CASSESSGRWPNEQFF.

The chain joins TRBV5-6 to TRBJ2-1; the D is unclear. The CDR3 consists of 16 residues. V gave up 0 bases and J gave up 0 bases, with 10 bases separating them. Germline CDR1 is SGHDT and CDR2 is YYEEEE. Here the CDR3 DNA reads TGTGCCAGCAGCTTGGTCGGCGGTAACTCCTACAATGAGCAGTTCTTC. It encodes CASSLVGGNSYNEQFF. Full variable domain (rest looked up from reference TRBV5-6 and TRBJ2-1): DAGVTQSPTHLIKTRGQQVTLRCSPKSGHDTVSWYQQALGQGPQFIFQYYEEEERQRGNFPDRFSGHQFPNYSSELNVNALLLGDSALYLCASSLVGGNSYNEQFFGPGTRLTVL.